This entry is about one TCR beta chain. The sample comes from a study of OX40 agonist ivuxolimab in advanced cancers. The wider study: Treatment of patients was with ivuxolimab, an agonistic anti-OX40 (CD134) antibody.

The table came from immunoSEQ multiplex PCR; TCRdb's copy has only in-frame clones and leaves some out. The table has approximately 90,000 clones, approximately 85% seen once. Sequencing used CD4+ or CD8+ T cells sorted from blood, obtained in a trial of the OX40 agonist ivuxolimab. This TCR was recovered from an adult with an advanced solid tumor such as melanoma, head and neck, liver or kidney cancer.

CDR3 DNA sequence: TGTGCCTGGGTAGCGGCAGGACTTTCCGGGGAGCTGTTTTTT. This encodes CAWVAAGLSGELFF. The gene calls are TRBV30 and TRBJ2-2; TRBD2 might be the D (6 bases). Germline CDR1 is GTSNPN and CDR2 is SVGIG (reference sequence). The CDR3 covers 14 residues. Trimming removed 5 bases from V and 6 bases from J, with 16 bases in between.